These 29 T cell receptor beta chains share one sample of origin, sequenced in a study of long-term antiretroviral therapy in people with HIV. A v3.0 immunoSEQ assay was performed at survey level. Repertoires were generated with immunoSEQ multiplex PCR, while TCRdb's copy carries only in-frame clones and drops some. The data hold about 34,000 clones, with 94% observed a single time. Source: unsorted PBMCs, taken more than 5 years after starting antiretroviral therapy. Receptor source: a woman aged 50 to 60 with HIV.

The CDR3 DNA reads TGTGCCTGGAGTTCTTGGAACTATGGCTACACCTTC. Translated: CAWSSWNYGYTF. The genes are TRBV30 and TRBJ1-2; D not resolved. Trimming cost V 2 bases and J 2 bases, with 6 bases left between them. CDR3 length: 12 residues. Germline V gene sequence: CDR1 GTSNPN, CDR2 SVGIG (reference sequence).

This clone was recorded once. The chain has TRBV18 and TRBJ1-5; D unresolved. V lost 2 bases and J 7 bases, leaving 12 bases between the germline ends. The CDR3 loop spans 14 amino acids. CDR1 KGHSH and CDR2 LQKENI come from the germline V gene. The CDR3 here is CASSPSGDNQPQHF. The CDR3 nucleotides read TGTGCCAGCTCACCATCCGGAGATAACCAGCCCCAGCATTTT.

The chain employs TRBV30 and TRBJ2-7, with D perhaps being TRBD1 or TRBD2 (6 bases each). Germline assignment: CDR1 GTSNPN and CDR2 SVGIG (reference sequence). CDR3 length: 12 residues. The V end lost 1 base, the J end lost 5 bases, and 9 bases lay between the germline ends. Here the CDR3 reads CAWSAGGNEQYF. CDR3 in DNA: TGTGCCTGGAGTGCCGGGGGCAACGAGCAGTACTTC.

The chain joins TRBV7-3 to TRBJ2-1; D not certain. Trimming shortened V by 1 base and J by 5 bases, and 0 bases separated the two germline ends. Per the germline V gene, CDR1 is SGHTA and CDR2 is FQGTGA. The CDR3 contains 11 residues. CDR3 nucleotide sequence: TGTGCCAGCAGCTTAAACAATGAGCAGTTCTTC. It specifies CASSLNNEQFF. Variable domain in full (rest from reference TRBV7-3 and TRBJ2-1): GAGVSQTPSNKVTEKGKYVELRCDPISGHTALYWYRQSLGQGPEFLIYFQGTGAADDSGLPNDRFFAVRPEGSVSTLKIQRTERGDSAVYLCASSLNNEQFFGPGTRLTVL.

The chain couples TRBV18 to TRBJ1-1; the D is unclear. Germline V gene lookup returns CDR1 KGHSH and CDR2 LQKENI. The CDR3 has 13 residues. Trimming pared 6 bases from V and 1 base from J, leaving 9 bases between. The chain's CDR3 is CASSSVENTEAFF. DNA of the CDR3: TGTGCCAGCTCCTCAGTGGAGAACACTGAAGCTTTCTTT.

The J gene is TRBJ2-3, the V gene TRBV19, with D perhaps matching TRBD1 (5 bases). Germline V gene sequence: CDR1 LNHDA, CDR2 SQIVND (reference sequence). The germline V and J ends were trimmed by 7 bases and 2 bases, with 13 bases remaining between them. There are 14 residues in the CDR3. CDR3 nucleotides: TGTGCCAGTACGGCAGGGCGGTTCACAGATACGCAGTATTTT. It codes for CASTAGRFTDTQYF.

The rearrangement links TRBV7-8 to TRBJ1-2; 8 bases map to TRBD1. This CDR3 comprises 14 residues. CDR1 is SGHVS and CDR2 is FQNEAQ in the germline V gene. J lost 5 bases, V lost 1 base, and 3 bases had no gene match. CDR3 DNA: TGTGCCAGCAGCTTAGGTCAGGGGGCTTATGGCTACACCTTC. Encoded protein: CASSLGQGAYGYTF.

This chain connects TRBV27 to TRBJ2-3, with a weak D call TRBD2 (6 bases). The CDR3 runs to 17 residues. Germline CDR1 is MNHEY and CDR2 is SMNVEV (reference sequence). The V and J ends lost 3 bases and 0 bases respectively, with 16 bases between them. The CDR3 loop reads CASSFPPGEDSTDTQYF. The CDR3 DNA sequence: TGTGCCAGCAGTTTTCCCCCTGGGGAGGATAGCACAGATACGCAGTATTTT.

J is TRBJ2-2 and V is TRBV11-2; 9 positions agree with TRBD2. V dropped 6 bases and J dropped 1; count of bases not matched to a gene: 6. Germline V gene data show CDR1 as SGHAT and CDR2 as FQNNGV. The CDR3 has 16 residues. In nucleotides, the CDR3 is TGTGCCAGCAGAATAGCGGGGGCCGAGAACACCGGGGAGCTGTTTTTT. Protein product: CASRIAGAENTGELFF.

This clone was found once. This sequence joins TRBV7-2 and TRBJ2-7, with TRBD2 matching 9 bases. With V trimmed by 6 bases and J by 0 bases, 3 bases remained unmatched. Germline values: CDR1 SGHTA, CDR2 FQGNSA. This CDR3 has 14 residues. The CDR3: CASSTLAGSYEQYF. The CDR3, as DNA: TGTGCCAGCAGTACACTAGCGGGCTCCTACGAGCAGTACTTC.

V usage is TRBV6-5 and J usage is TRBJ2-7, with a possible D match to TRBD2 (7 bases). The germline V and J ends were trimmed by 6 bases and 4 bases, with 16 bases remaining between them. The CDR3 is 14 amino acids. Germline CDR1 and CDR2: MNHEY and SVGAGI. CDR3 amino acids: CASSKAGARYEQYF. The CDR3 bases are TGTGCCAGCAGCAAGGCGGGGGCCCGTTACGAGCAGTACTTC.

The chain employs TRBV5-1 and TRBJ1-1; 7 bases map to TRBD1. Germline V gene sequence: CDR1 SGHRS, CDR2 YFSETQ. V dropped 3 bases and J dropped 4; count of bases not matched to a gene: 6. The CDR3 runs 14 residues. Here the CDR3 reads CASSWETGITEAFF. In DNA, the CDR3 is TGCGCCAGCAGCTGGGAGACAGGGATCACTGAAGCTTTCTTT. Full variable domain (remainder filled in from reference TRBV5-1 and TRBJ1-1): KAGVTQTPRYLIKTRGQQVTLSCSPISGHRSVSWYQQTPGQGLQFLFEYFSETQRNKGNFPGRFSGRQFSNSRSEMNVSTLELGDSALYLCASSWETGITEAFFGQGTRLTVV.

The chain joins TRBV4-3 to TRBJ1-2; 7 bases agree with TRBD1. The germline CDR1 and CDR2 sequences are LGHNA and YSLEER. The CDR3 is 16 amino acids. V lost 0 bases, J lost 4 bases, and 8 bases stayed unmatched. The CDR3 is CASSQDRTGGSYGYTF. CDR3 coding DNA: TGCGCCAGCAGCCAAGATCGGACAGGAGGGAGCTATGGCTACACCTTC.

The J gene is TRBJ2-3, the V gene TRBV18; 9 nucleotides agree with TRBD2. Looked up from germline, CDR1 is KGHSH and CDR2 is LQKENI. J lost 6 bases, V lost 0 bases, and 7 bases had no gene match. The CDR3 sequence is 16 residues long. Here the CDR3 reads CASSPPVAGASDTQYF. The CDR3 DNA is TGTGCCAGCTCACCACCGGTAGCGGGGGCCTCTGATACGCAGTATTTT.

The chain combines TRBV6-5 with TRBJ2-3; no definite D call. Trimming took off 2 bases at V and 4 bases at J, with 7 bases between the two ends. Germline assignment: CDR1 MNHEY and CDR2 SVGAGI. The CDR3 consists of 13 residues. CDR3 in amino acids: CASSYRFADTQYF. The CDR3 region has the DNA TGTGCCAGCAGTTACCGATTCGCAGATACGCAGTATTTT.

This clone has a single count. V is TRBV14 and J is TRBJ2-7, with TRBD1 as a possible D gene (5 bases). V was clipped by 4 bases and J by 2 bases, with 15 bases between them. This CDR3 is 15 amino acids long. CDR1 and CDR2 (germline): SGHDN, FVKESK. Here the CDR3 DNA reads TGTGCCAGCAGCCCTAGAAGTACAGGTCCCTACGAGCAGTACTTC. It encodes CASSPRSTGPYEQYF.

The genes are TRBV5-6 and TRBJ2-3; maybe TRBD1 (6 bases). Per germline, CDR1 SGHDT and CDR2 YYEEEE. Trimming removed 5 bases at V and 6 bases at J, with 13 bases between. The CDR3 is 13 amino acids. In DNA form, the CDR3 reads TGTGCCAGCAGTCTAACAGGGCTCGATACGCAGTATTTT. This sequence encodes CASSLTGLDTQYF.

The genes are TRBV10-2 and TRBJ2-2; 13 bases agree with TRBD2. There are 16 residues in the CDR3. V gave up 5 bases and J gave up 6 bases; unmatched junction bases: 6. Germline-derived CDR1 and CDR2 are WSHSY and SAAADI. CDR3 nucleotide sequence: TGCGCCAGCAGTTCGACTAGCGGGGGGTTTGCCGGGGAGCTGTTTTTT. Protein sequence: CASSSTSGGFAGELFF.

Comment on this clone: At one end, the junction sequence differs from germline, possibly due to a read error. The J gene is TRBJ2-3, the V gene TRBV11-2, with TRBD1 matching 8 bases. CDR1 is SGHAT, CDR2 FQNNGV, per germline. The CDR3 spans 13 residues. The CDR3 loop is CAHEQGGTDTQYF. Here the CDR3 DNA reads TGCGCACACGAACAGGGGGGCACAGATACGCAGTATTTT.

This chain connects TRBV10-3 to TRBJ1-3; 7 bases map to TRBD1. V lost 3 bases and J lost 0; bases outside the gene matches: 5. Germline loops: CDR1 ENHRY, CDR2 SYGVKD. CDR3 length: 16 amino acids. CDR3 amino acids: CAISEGDRLSGNTIYF. DNA for the CDR3: TGTGCCATCAGTGAAGGGGACAGACTCTCTGGAAACACCATATATTTT.

The chain uses TRBV5-6 and TRBJ2-7; D gene uncertain. Looked up from germline, CDR1 is SGHDT and CDR2 is YYEEEE. Trimming cost V 0 bases and J 1 base, with 5 bases left between them. This CDR3 comprises 13 residues. The CDR3 DNA follows: TGTGCCAGCAGCTTGGAAGATTCCTACGAGCAGTACTTC. Translated: CASSLEDSYEQYF.

This chain links TRBV2 with TRBJ2-2; D gene unclear. CDR1 SNHLY and CDR2 FYNNEI come from the germline V gene. CDR3 length: 13 residues. V gave up 10 bases and J gave up 0 bases, with 9 bases separating them. DNA of the CDR3: TGTGCCACAATAACGACGAACACCGGGGAGCTGTTTTTT. It translates to CATITTNTGELFF. Looking up the rest from reference TRBV2 and TRBJ2-2 gives the full variable domain: EPEVTQTPSHQVTQMGQEVILRCVPISNHLYFYWYRQILGQKVEFLVSFYNNEISEKSEIFDDQFSVERPDGSNFTLKIRSTKLEDSAMYFCATITTNTGELFFGEGSRLTVL.

This chain joins TRBV10-3 and TRBJ2-5; the match to TRBD2 covers 8 bases. Trimming removed 10 bases from V and 0 bases from J; junction bases left unmatched: 13. The CDR3 contains 16 residues. Germline V gene sequence: CDR1 ENHRY, CDR2 SYGVKD. The CDR3 nucleotides are TGTGCCACCACCTCCGGGCGGGGGGTCTACCAAGAGACCCAGTACTTC. This translates into CATTSGRGVYQETQYF.

CDR3 nucleotides: TGTGCCAGCAGTGAATATTATCAAAACTATGGCTACACCTTC. Translated, it gives CASSEYYQNYGYTF. This rearrangement joins TRBV25-1 to TRBJ1-2; D unresolved. V lost 0 bases, J lost 2 bases, and 7 bases lay in between. The CDR3 has 14 amino acids. CDR1 is MGHDK and CDR2 is SYGVNS in the germline V gene.

V gene TRBV7-2 combines with J gene TRBJ2-4, with 7 bases matching TRBD1. The germline V gene encodes CDR1 SGHTA and CDR2 FQGNSA. The V segment lost 5 bases and the J segment 6 bases; nucleotides outside the gene matches: 7. The CDR3 sequence is 14 residues long. The CDR3 spells CASSPRQGRNIQYF. The CDR3 nucleotides are TGTGCCAGCAGCCCACGACAGGGTAGAAACATTCAGTACTTC.

The gene calls are TRBV4-1 and TRBJ2-3; no firm D call. CDR1 is MGHRA, CDR2 YSYEKL, per germline. V was cut by 1 base and J by 4 bases, with 12 bases left in between. The CDR3 is 15 amino acids. CDR3 in amino acids: CASSQARLVADTQYF. The CDR3 bases are TGCGCCAGCAGCCAAGCCCGACTGGTGGCAGATACGCAGTATTTT.

CDR3 DNA sequence: TGTGCCAGCAGAGGGCCTAGTGGCAATCAGCCCCAGCATTTT. It is translated as CASRGPSGNQPQHF. The V call is TRBV2, the J call TRBJ1-5, with D hard to call. The CDR3 covers 14 residues. V was trimmed by 6 bases and J by 2 bases, leaving 11 bases between them. CDR1 and CDR2 (germline): SNHLY, FYNNEI.

The V call is TRBV6-6, the J call TRBJ2-7; 7 nucleotides match TRBD1. CDR1 and CDR2 (germline): MNHNY, SVGAGI (reference sequence). This CDR3 is built from 13 residues. The trim removed 8 bases at V and 4 bases at J, leaving 8 bases unmatched. CDR3 nucleotides: TGTGCCAGCGTGGGGACAGTGGGTTACGAGCAGTACTTC. Its protein is CASVGTVGYEQYF.

The J gene is TRBJ2-3, the V gene TRBV18, with 9 nucleotides matching TRBD1. V lost 2 bases, J lost 7 bases, and 4 bases stayed unmatched. This CDR3 region has 14 residues. CDR1 and CDR2 from the germline V gene are KGHSH and LQKENI. Written as DNA, the CDR3 is TGTGCCAGCTCACCAAAACAGGGGGCATATACGCAGTATTTT. Translation: CASSPKQGAYTQYF.